The present TCR beta chain was sequenced within a study of T cell responses to AZD1222 COVID-19 vaccine. Libraries were prepared by immunoSEQ multiplex PCR; TCRdb keeps only in-frame clonotypes and omits some of them. The data show about 86,000 clones, about 90% seen once. As for this clone: What it recognizes is unknown.

Researchers grouped second doses given at about 4 or about 12 weeks into one pool. Germline trimming cut 3 bases from V and 0 bases from J; bases unmatched to any gene: 3. In germline, CDR1 is LNHDA, CDR2 SQIVND (reference sequence). The CDR3 consists of 16 residues. General observations from the study: CD4 TCRs covered the whole spike, strongest at regions 160-218 and 743-854.

V gene TRBV19 combines with J gene TRBJ2-1; the match to TRBD2 covers 9 bases. The TCR originated in an adult who received the AZD1222 COVID-19 vaccine. The material sequenced was peripheral blood, taken 28 days after the second AZD1222 dose. In DNA, the CDR3 is TGTGCCAGTAGTATCTTACTAGCGGGCTCCTACAATGAGCAGTTCTTC. It codes for CASSILLAGSYNEQFF.